Detailed here is one TCR beta chain. Its specificity is unknown. Germline CDR1 and CDR2: SGHNT and YYREEE (reference sequence). The V end lost 2 bases, the J end lost 7 bases, and 12 bases lay between the germline ends. CDR3 length: 13 residues. These data belong to a study of long-term antiretroviral therapy in people with HIV. Study-wide results and limits: The range of CDR3 lengths in HIV repertoires proved narrower than that found in controls. Diversity measured after ART increased yet remained under transplant donor controls.

Researchers ran immunoSEQ v3.0 at survey level. Some clones are missing from TCRdb's copy, which holds only in-frame ones; the method was immunoSEQ multiplex PCR. The data hold about 24,000 clones, with 80% to 85% observed a single time. The specimen was unsorted PBMCs, collected at the start of antiretroviral therapy, before treatment. This TCR was sampled from a woman aged 18-29 years with HIV. The V and J genes are TRBV5-4 and TRBJ1-1, with D perhaps TRBD1 (5 bases). The CDR3 here is CASSLTGTSEAFF. Written as DNA, the CDR3 is TGTGCCAGCAGCTTAACTGGGACTAGTGAAGCTTTCTTT.